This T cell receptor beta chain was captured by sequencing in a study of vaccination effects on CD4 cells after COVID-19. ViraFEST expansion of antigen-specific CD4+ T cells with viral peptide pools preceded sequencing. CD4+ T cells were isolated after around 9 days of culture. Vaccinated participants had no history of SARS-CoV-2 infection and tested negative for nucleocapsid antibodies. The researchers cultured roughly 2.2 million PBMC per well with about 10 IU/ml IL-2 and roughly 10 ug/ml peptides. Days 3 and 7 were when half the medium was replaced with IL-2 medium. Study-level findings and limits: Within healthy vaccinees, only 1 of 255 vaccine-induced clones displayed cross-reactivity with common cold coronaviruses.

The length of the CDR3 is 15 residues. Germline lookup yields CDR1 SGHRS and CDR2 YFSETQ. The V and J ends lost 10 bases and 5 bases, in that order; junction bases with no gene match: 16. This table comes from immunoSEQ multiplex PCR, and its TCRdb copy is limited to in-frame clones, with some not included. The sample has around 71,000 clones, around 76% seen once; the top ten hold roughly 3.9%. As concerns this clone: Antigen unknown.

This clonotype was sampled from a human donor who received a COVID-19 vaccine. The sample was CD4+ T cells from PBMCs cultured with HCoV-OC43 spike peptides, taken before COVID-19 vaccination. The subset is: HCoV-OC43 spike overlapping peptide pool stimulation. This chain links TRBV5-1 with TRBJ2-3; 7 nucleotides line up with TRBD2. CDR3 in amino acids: CASTRARGMEDTQYF. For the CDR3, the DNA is TGCGCCTCAACCCGGGCGCGGGGGATGGAAGATACGCAGTATTTT.